The clone carrying this T cell receptor beta chain has a handful of counts. The sample is drawn from a study of T cells after yellow fever vaccination. V was pared by 6 bases and J by 1 base, with 16 bases between. Germline V gene lookup returns CDR1 SGDLS and CDR2 YYNGEE. This CDR3 is 16 amino acids long. By 5'RACE template switching, TCR cDNA was produced, with a universal primer site and UMIs added in the process. TCRdb processed the 5' RACE reads anew with MiXCR; each CDR3 protein has one entry. The repertoire has a few hundred thousand distinct CDR3 sequences, approximately 4% of them found once; the top ten carry approximately 25%.

The starting material was PBMCs, obtained 5 days after the yellow fever booster vaccination. This sequence joins TRBV9 and TRBJ2-2, with D uncertain. This clonotype was sampled from a man aged 18 to 35 who received the YFV17D yellow fever vaccine. The CDR3 is CASTPGRLGNTGELFF. The CDR3 DNA reads as TGTGCCAGCACCCCCGGTAGATTAGGGAACACCGGGGAGCTGTTTTTT. The full variable domain, with the rest looked up from reference TRBV9 and TRBJ2-2, is DSGVTQTPKHLITATGQRVTLRCSPRSGDLSVYWYQQSLDQGLQFLIQYYNGEERAKGNILERFSAQQFPDLHSELNLSSLELGDSALYFCASTPGRLGNTGELFFGEGSRLTVL.